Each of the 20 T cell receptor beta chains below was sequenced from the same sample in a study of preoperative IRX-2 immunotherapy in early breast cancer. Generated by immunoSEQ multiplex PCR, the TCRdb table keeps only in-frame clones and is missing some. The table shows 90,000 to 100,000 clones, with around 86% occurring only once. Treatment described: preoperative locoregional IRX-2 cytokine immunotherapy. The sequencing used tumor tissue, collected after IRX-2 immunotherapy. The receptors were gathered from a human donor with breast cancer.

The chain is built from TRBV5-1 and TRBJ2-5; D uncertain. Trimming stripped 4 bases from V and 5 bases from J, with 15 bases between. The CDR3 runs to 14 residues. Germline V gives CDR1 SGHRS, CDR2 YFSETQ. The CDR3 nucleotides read TGCGCCAGCAGCCGGACGTCCATGGGTGAGACCCAGTACTTC. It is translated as CASSRTSMGETQYF.

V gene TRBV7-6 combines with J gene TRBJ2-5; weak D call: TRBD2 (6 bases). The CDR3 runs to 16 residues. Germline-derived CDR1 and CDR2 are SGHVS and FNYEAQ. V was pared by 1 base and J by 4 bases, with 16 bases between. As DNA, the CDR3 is TGTGCCAGCAGCTTAGTAGATGGGGAGGCGAGAGAGACCCAGTACTTC. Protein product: CASSLVDGEARETQYF.

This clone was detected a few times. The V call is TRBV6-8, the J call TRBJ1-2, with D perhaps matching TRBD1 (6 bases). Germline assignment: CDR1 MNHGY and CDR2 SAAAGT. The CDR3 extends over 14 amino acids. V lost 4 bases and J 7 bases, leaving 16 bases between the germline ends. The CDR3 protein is CASSSNAGGGGYTF. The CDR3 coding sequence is TGTGCCAGCAGTTCGAACGCAGGAGGGGGTGGCTACACCTTC.

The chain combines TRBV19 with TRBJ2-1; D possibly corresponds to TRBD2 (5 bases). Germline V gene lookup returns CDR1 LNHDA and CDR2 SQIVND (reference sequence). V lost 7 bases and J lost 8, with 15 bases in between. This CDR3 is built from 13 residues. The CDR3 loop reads CASISMSGDEQFF. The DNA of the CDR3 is TGTGCCAGTATTAGCATGTCCGGGGATGAGCAGTTCTTC.

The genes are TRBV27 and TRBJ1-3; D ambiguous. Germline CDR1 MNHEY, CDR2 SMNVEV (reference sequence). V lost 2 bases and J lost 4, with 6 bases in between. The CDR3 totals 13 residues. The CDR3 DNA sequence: TGTGCCAGCAGTTTACGTCAGGGAAACACCATATATTTT. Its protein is CASSLRQGNTIYF.

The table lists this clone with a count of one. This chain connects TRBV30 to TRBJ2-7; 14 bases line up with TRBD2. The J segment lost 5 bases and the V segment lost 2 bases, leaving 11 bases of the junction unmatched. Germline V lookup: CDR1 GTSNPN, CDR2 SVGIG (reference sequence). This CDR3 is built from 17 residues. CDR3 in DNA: TGTGCCTGGAGTCCTCGAGGGACTAGCGGGAGAAGGAACGAGCAGTACTTC. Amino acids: CAWSPRGTSGRRNEQYF.

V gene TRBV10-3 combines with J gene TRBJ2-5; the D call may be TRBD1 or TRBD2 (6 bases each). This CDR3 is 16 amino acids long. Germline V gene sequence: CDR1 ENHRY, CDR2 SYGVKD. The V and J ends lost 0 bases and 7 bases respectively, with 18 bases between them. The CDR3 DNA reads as TGTGCCATCAGTGAGTCGGCCTCGGGGGCAGGAGGGACCCAGTACTTC. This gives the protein CAISESASGAGGTQYF.

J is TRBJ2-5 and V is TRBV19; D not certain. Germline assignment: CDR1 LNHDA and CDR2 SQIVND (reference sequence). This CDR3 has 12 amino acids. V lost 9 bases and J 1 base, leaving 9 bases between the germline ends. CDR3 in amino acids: CARPGPQETQYF. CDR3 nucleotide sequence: TGTGCCAGACCGGGTCCCCAAGAGACCCAGTACTTC.

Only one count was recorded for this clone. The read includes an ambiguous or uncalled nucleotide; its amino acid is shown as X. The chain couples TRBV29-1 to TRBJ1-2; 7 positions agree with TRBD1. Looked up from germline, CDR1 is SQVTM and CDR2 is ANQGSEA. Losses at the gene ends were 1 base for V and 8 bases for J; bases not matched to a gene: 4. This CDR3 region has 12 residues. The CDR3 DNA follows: TGCAGCGTTGAAGGGMCAGGGGGAGGCTACACCTTC. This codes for CSVEGXGGGYTF.

The CDR3 reads CASSPTGYEKLFF. The CDR3 nucleotides read TGTGCCAGCAGCCCGACAGGGTATGAAAAACTGTTTTTT. The genes are TRBV27 and TRBJ1-4; TRBD1 matches at 7 bases. Trimming took 6 bases from V and 6 from J; bases not matched to a gene: 4. In germline, CDR1 is MNHEY, CDR2 SMNVEV (reference sequence). The CDR3 is 13 amino acids.

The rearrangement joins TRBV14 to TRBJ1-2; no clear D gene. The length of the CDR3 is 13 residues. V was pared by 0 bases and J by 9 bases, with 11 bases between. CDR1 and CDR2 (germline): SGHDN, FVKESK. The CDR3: CASSQERIGRYTF. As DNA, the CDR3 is TGTGCCAGCAGCCAAGAACGAATAGGTCGCTACACCTTC.

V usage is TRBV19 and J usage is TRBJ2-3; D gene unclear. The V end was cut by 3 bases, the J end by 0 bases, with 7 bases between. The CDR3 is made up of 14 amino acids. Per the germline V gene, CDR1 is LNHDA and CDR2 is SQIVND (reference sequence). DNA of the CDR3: TGTGCCAGTAGTATCGAGGATAGCACAGATACGCAGTATTTT. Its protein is CASSIEDSTDTQYF. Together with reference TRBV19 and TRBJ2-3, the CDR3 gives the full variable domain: DGGITQSPKYLFRKEGQNVTLSCEQNLNHDAMYWYRQDPGQGLRLIYYSQIVNDFQKGDIAEGYSVSREKKESFPLTVTSAQKNPTAFYLCASSIEDSTDTQYFGPGTRLTVL.

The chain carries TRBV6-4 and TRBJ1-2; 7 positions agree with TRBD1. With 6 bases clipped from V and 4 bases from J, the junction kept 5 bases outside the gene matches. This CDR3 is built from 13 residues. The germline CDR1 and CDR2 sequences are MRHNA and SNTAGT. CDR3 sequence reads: CASSPTGLYGYTF. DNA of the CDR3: TGTGCCAGCAGCCCGACAGGGCTCTATGGCTACACCTTC.

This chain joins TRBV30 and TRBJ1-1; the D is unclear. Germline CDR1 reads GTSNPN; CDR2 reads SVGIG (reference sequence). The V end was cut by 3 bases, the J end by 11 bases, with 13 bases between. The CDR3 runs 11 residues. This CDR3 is CAWSREFRAFF. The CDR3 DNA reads TGTGCCTGGAGCCGCGAGTTTAGGGCTTTCTTT. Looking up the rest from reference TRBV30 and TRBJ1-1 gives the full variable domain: SQTIHQWPATLVQPVGSPLSLECTVEGTSNPNLYWYRQAAGRGLQLLFYSVGIGQISSEVPQNLSASRPQDRQFILSSKKLLLSDSGFYLCAWSREFRAFFGQGTRLTVV.

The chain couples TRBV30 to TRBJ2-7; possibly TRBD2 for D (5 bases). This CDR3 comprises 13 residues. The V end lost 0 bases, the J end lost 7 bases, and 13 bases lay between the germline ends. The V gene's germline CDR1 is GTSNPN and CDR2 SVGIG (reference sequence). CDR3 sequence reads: CAWSVAGSREQYF. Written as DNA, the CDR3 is TGTGCCTGGAGTGTCGCGGGCTCGAGGGAGCAGTACTTC.

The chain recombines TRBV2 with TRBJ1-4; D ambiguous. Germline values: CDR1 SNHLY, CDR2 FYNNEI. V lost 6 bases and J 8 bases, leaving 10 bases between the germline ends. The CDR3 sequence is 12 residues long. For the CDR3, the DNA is TGTGCCAGCAGGAGCGTTGGAGAAAAACTGTTTTTT. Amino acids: CASRSVGEKLFF.

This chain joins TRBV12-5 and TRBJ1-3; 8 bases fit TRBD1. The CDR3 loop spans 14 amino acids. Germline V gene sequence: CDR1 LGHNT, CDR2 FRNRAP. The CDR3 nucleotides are TGTGCCAGCACCCCGACAGGGGCTGGAAACACCATATATTTT. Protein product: CASTPTGAGNTIYF.

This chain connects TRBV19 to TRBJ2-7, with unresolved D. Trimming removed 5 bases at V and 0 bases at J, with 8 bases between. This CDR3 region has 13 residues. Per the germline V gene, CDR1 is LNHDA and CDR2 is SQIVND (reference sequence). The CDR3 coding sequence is TGTGCCAGTAGTCTCCAGGTCTCCTACGAGCAGTACTTC. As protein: CASSLQVSYEQYF. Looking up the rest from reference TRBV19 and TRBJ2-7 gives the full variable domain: DGGITQSPKYLFRKEGQNVTLSCEQNLNHDAMYWYRQDPGQGLRLIYYSQIVNDFQKGDIAEGYSVSREKKESFPLTVTSAQKNPTAFYLCASSLQVSYEQYFGPGTRLTVT.

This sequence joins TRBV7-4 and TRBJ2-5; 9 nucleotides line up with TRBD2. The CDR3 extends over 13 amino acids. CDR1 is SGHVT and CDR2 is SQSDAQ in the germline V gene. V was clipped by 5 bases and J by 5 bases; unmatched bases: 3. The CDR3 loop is CASSQTSGETQYF. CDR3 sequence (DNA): TGTGCCAGCAGCCAAACTAGCGGGGAGACCCAGTACTTC.

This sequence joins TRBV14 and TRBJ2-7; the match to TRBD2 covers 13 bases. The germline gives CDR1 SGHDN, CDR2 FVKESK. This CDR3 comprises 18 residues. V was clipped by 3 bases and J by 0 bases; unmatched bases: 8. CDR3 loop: CASSQRELAGGYSYEQYF. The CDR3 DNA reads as TGTGCCAGCAGCCAGAGGGAACTAGCGGGAGGGTACTCCTACGAGCAGTACTTC.